This T cell receptor (beta chain) stems from a study of OX40 agonist ivuxolimab in advanced cancers. The overall study: Patients received ivuxolimab, an agonistic anti-OX40 (CD134) antibody. General study points: Normalized T-cell clonal expansion was also low in some nonresponders. Not determined was the antigen specificity of the expanded peripheral T cells. CD4+ and CD8+ T cells in blood underwent clonal expansion by week 6 at 0.1 to 3.0 mg/kg.

Profiled with immunoSEQ multiplex PCR; TCRdb holds only in-frame clones, not every one. The sample lists about 84,000 clones, 90% to 95% seen once, with around 0.43% in the top ten. The CDR3 loop spans 15 amino acids. Germline-derived CDR1 and CDR2 are SGHNT and YENEEA. V shed 4 bases and J 2 bases; nucleotides not matched to a gene: 5. With respect to this clone: The antigen remains unidentified.

The sample in question was CD4+ or CD8+ T cells sorted from blood, obtained in a trial of the OX40 agonist ivuxolimab. The chain has TRBV11-3 and TRBJ2-3, with 8 bases matching TRBD2. The sequence was collected from an adult with an advanced solid tumor such as melanoma, head and neck, liver or kidney cancer. The CDR3 reads CASSSGLATTDTQYF. In nucleotides, the CDR3 is TGTGCCAGCAGCTCCGGACTAGCTACCACAGATACGCAGTATTTT.